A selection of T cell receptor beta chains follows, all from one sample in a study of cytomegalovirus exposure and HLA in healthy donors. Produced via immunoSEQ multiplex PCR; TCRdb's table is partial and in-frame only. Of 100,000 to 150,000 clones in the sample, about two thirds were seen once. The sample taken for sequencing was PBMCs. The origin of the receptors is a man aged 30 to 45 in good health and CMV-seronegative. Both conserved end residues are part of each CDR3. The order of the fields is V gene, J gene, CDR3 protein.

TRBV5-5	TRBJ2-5	CASSPSVAGGETQYF
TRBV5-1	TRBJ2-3	CASSLAPGQRGVGSTDTQYF
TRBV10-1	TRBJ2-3	CASSEGLADTDTQYF
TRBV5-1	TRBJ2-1	CASSFGRIERSEQFF
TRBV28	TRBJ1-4	CASLTRGPRANEKLFF
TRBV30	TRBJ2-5	CAWSGAQWETQYF
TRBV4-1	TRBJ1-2	CASSHALGQAYGYTF
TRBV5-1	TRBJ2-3	CASSFGLADLDTQYF
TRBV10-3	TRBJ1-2	CAISELNPYYGYTF
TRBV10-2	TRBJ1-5	CATQGHSNQPQHF
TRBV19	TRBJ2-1	CASSTPRVGGSSYNEQFF
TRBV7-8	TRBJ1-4	CASSLGEQGTKLFF
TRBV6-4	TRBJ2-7	CASSVGLGGPYEQYF
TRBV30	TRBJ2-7	CALKELAPYEQYF
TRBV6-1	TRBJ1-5	CASTVLSVQPQHF
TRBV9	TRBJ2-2	CASYGQNTGELFF
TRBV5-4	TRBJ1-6	CASSDKTGGGNSPLHF
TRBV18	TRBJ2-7	CASSPPTRGGYEQYF
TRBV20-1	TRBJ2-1	CSGSRYNEQFF
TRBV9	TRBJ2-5	CASSVEVGGETQYF
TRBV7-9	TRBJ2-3	CASSSTSFSTDTQYF
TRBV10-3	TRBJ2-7	CAITRGQGVSYEQYF
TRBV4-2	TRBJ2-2	CASSQVVAGGDGGELFF
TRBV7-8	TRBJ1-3	CASSLGGLDTIYF
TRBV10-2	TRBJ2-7	CATGRDRLIEQYF
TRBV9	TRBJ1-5	CASSVGVGGDQPQHF
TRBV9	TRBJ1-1	CASSVHPWGEGSLFSEAFF
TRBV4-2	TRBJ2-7	CASSPGLAFPYEQYF
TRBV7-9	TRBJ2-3	CASSLDSPTDTQYF
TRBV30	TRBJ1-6	CAWSPINNSPLHF
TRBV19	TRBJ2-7	CASSIRGTGGYEQYF
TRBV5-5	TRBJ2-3	CASSLGRKLTDTQYF
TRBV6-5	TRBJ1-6	CASRKDSNSPLHF
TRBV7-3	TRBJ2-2	CASSYDRGETGELFF
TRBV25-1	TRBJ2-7	CASSDLAGGDSEQYF
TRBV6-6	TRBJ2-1	CASSFLAGGYNEQFF
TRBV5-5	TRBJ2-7	CASSLFSGYEQYF
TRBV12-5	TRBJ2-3	CASGWDQGGSDTQYF
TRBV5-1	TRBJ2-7	CASSWGDRDSYEQYF
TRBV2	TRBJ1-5	CASSEAAKIGEPQHF
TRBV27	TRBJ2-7	CASSVTGTGSFYEQYF
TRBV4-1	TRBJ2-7	CASSQEPQGSDEQYF